These 32 T cell receptor beta chains originate from one sample sequenced in a study of shared clonotypes between healthy human individuals. Sequencing was performed with immunoSEQ multiplex PCR; in TCRdb, only in-frame clones are kept and a portion is missing. The sample lists approximately 340,000 clones, about 73% occurring once. Sequenced: memory CD4+ T cells sorted from blood. Described subset: CD45RA-negative fraction. The receptors originated from a man between 25 and 39 years old in good health.

This chain links TRBV7-9 with TRBJ2-5; D may be TRBD1 or TRBD2 (6 bases each). Germline CDR1 SEHNR, CDR2 FQNEAQ (reference sequence). The CDR3 runs to 14 residues. V gave up 6 bases and J gave up 3 bases, with 14 bases separating them. For the CDR3, the DNA is TGTGCCAGCAGGTCCTGGGGGGCGAAAGAGACCCAGTACTTC. Translating gives CASRSWGAKETQYF.

This clone was observed a handful of times. The chain links TRBV28 to TRBJ1-5; D remains ambiguous. V lost 6 bases, J lost 3 bases, and 6 bases lay in between. The CDR3 has 12 amino acids. Germline CDR1 MDHEN, CDR2 SYDVKM. CDR3 in DNA: TGTGCCAGCAGGATCATCAATCAGCCCCAGCATTTT. This translates into CASRIINQPQHF.

V and J are TRBV5-4 and TRBJ2-7; TRBD2 agrees at 11 bases. This CDR3 has 15 amino acids. V trimming: 3 bases; J trimming: 2 bases; junction bases outside the gene matches: 4. CDR1 and CDR2 from the germline V gene are SGHNT and YYREEE (reference sequence). The CDR3 is CASSSIAGGTYEQYF. DNA of the CDR3: TGTGCCAGCAGCTCCATAGCGGGAGGGACCTACGAGCAGTACTTC.

The V gene is TRBV2, the J gene TRBJ1-4; the match to TRBD1 covers 9 bases. The CDR3 sequence is 15 residues long. CDR1 and CDR2 (germline): SNHLY, FYNNEI. The trim removed 7 bases at V and 6 bases at J, leaving 9 bases unmatched. CDR3 bases: TGTGCCAGCATTGCCGGGACAGGGAAACATGAAAAACTGTTTTTT. This codes for CASIAGTGKHEKLFF.

The rearrangement links TRBV28 to TRBJ1-4; D may be TRBD1 (6 bases). V was clipped by 5 bases and J by 3 bases, with 10 bases between them. The germline V gene encodes CDR1 MDHEN and CDR2 SYDVKM. The CDR3 extends over 14 amino acids. The DNA for the CDR3 is TGTGCCAGCAGTAAAGGGGGTTCTAATGAAAAACTGTTTTTT. Encoded protein: CASSKGGSNEKLFF.

V usage is TRBV27 and J usage is TRBJ1-2; tentatively, D is TRBD1 (6 bases). The length of the CDR3 is 13 residues. The V end lost 2 bases, the J end lost 8 bases, and 12 bases lay between the germline ends. Germline-derived CDR1 and CDR2 are MNHEY and SMNVEV (reference sequence). The CDR3 reads CASSLVQGKGYTF. As DNA, the CDR3 is TGTGCCAGCAGTTTAGTGCAGGGGAAAGGCTACACCTTC.

The J gene is TRBJ2-3, the V gene TRBV6-4; the match to TRBD2 covers 12 bases. In germline, CDR1 is MRHNA, CDR2 SNTAGT. CDR3 length equals 16 residues. V gave up 6 bases and J gave up 4 bases; unmatched junction bases: 8. In DNA form, the CDR3 reads TGTGCCAGCAGCCAACTAGCGGGAGGCCACCCAGATACGCAGTATTTT. Translating gives CASSQLAGGHPDTQYF.

The rearrangement uses TRBV7-2 and TRBJ2-1; maybe TRBD2 (5 bases). The CDR3 has 12 residues. CDR1 and CDR2 (germline): SGHTA, FQGNSA. V lost 4 bases, J lost 9 bases, and 10 bases lay in between. The CDR3 protein is CASSSLLAEQFF. The CDR3 DNA sequence: TGTGCCAGCAGCTCCCTCCTAGCTGAGCAGTTCTTC.

CDR3 in DNA: TGTGCCAGCAGCTTAGAGATCTACAATGAGCAGTTCTTC. Translating gives CASSLEIYNEQFF. The chain couples TRBV7-9 to TRBJ2-1, with D unresolved. Trimming shortened V by 1 base and J by 3 bases, and 4 bases separated the two germline ends. Germline-derived CDR1 and CDR2 are SEHNR and FQNEAQ (reference sequence). This CDR3 region has 13 residues.

About this clone itself: This could be a read error, since a much larger clone is one nucleotide away. The chain combines TRBV28 with TRBJ1-2; D remains ambiguous. Germline V gives CDR1 MDHEN, CDR2 SYDVKM. V gave up 6 bases and J gave up 1 base, with 9 bases separating them. The CDR3 spans 13 residues. CDR3 nucleotides: TGTGCCAGCAGCCAGGAATTTAACTATGGCTACACCTTC. It translates to CASSQEFNYGYTF.

This clone was found many times. This chain connects TRBV29-1 to TRBJ1-1; weak D call: TRBD1 (6 bases). V was cut by 4 bases and J by 5 bases, with 17 bases left in between. The germline V gene encodes CDR1 SQVTM and CDR2 ANQGSEA. There are 14 residues in the CDR3. The CDR3 region has the DNA TGCAGCGTTGCGTCTGGGACACAAAGGACTGAAGCTTTCTTT. Translated, it gives CSVASGTQRTEAFF.

This chain joins TRBV5-6 and TRBJ2-6; tentatively, D is TRBD1 (6 bases). Between the trimmed V and J ends, which lost 4 bases and 0 bases, there was a span of 14 bases. The germline V gene encodes CDR1 SGHDT and CDR2 YYEEEE. This CDR3 comprises 17 residues. The CDR3 region is CASSPKDSLSGANVLTF. The CDR3 coding sequence is TGTGCCAGCAGCCCAAAGGACAGCCTCTCTGGGGCCAACGTCCTGACTTTC.

In this sample, this clone turned up once. This rearrangement joins TRBV6-1 to TRBJ1-5; TRBD1 is a possible D gene (5 bases). The V end lost 4 bases, the J end lost 7 bases, and 11 bases lay between the germline ends. The CDR3 covers 13 residues. CDR1 and CDR2 from the germline V gene are MNHNS and SASEGT. The CDR3 DNA sequence: TGTGCCAGCAGTGTCAGGGTTGGCCAGCCCCAGCATTTT. Translating it yields CASSVRVGQPQHF.

The chain uses TRBV27 and TRBJ2-2; the match to TRBD2 covers 8 bases. The CDR3 runs to 18 residues. J lost 3 bases, V lost 5 bases, and 14 bases had no gene match. Germline assignment: CDR1 MNHEY and CDR2 SMNVEV (reference sequence). Here the CDR3 reads CASSLNPRLARDTGELFF. CDR3 coding DNA: TGTGCCAGCAGTCTAAACCCTAGACTAGCGAGGGACACCGGGGAGCTGTTTTTT.

V is TRBV25-1 and J is TRBJ2-7; the match to TRBD1 covers 8 bases. The CDR3 covers 14 residues. V lost 6 bases, J lost 2 bases, and 6 bases stayed unmatched. Germline CDR1 is MGHDK and CDR2 is SYGVNS. The CDR3 loop is CASRTGQAPYEQYF. The CDR3, as DNA: TGTGCCAGCAGAACGGGACAGGCCCCCTACGAGCAGTACTTC.

This chain links TRBV7-2 with TRBJ2-7; 11 bases agree with TRBD2. The ends lost 1 base at V and 2 bases at J; junction bases unmatched: 7. CDR1 is SGHTA, CDR2 FQGNSA, per germline. The CDR3 is 17 residues long. CDR3 amino acids: CASSLDPRGLAAYEQYF. The CDR3 DNA sequence: TGTGCCAGCAGCTTAGACCCGAGGGGACTAGCGGCCTACGAGCAGTACTTC.

This chain uses TRBV5-4 with TRBJ2-3; 9 bases are a match to TRBD2. The CDR3 sequence is 16 residues long. Germline CDR1 SGHNT, CDR2 YYREEE (reference sequence). The ends lost 2 bases at V and 0 bases at J; junction bases unmatched: 4. The CDR3 is CASSFTSGFSTDTQYF. The CDR3 nucleotides are TGTGCCAGCAGCTTTACTAGCGGGTTTAGCACAGATACGCAGTATTTT.

This clone was recorded at least ten times. The gene calls are TRBV7-2 and TRBJ1-2; TRBD1 might be the D (5 bases). Germline V gene lookup returns CDR1 SGHTA and CDR2 FQGNSA. The CDR3 is 17 residues long. V dropped 1 base and J dropped 9 bases, with 24 bases sitting between them. The CDR3, as DNA: TGTGCCAGCAGCTTAGAGACTTGGCGGAAAGGGGCGCAAAGCTACACCTTC. This sequence encodes CASSLETWRKGAQSYTF.

The chain uses TRBV5-5 and TRBJ2-7; D is uncertain. Trimming cost V 3 bases and J 5 bases, with 15 bases left between them. The CDR3 is made up of 14 amino acids. Germline CDR1 SGHKS, CDR2 YYEKEE (reference sequence). The CDR3 loop reads CASSSLFFSDEQYF. CDR3 DNA: TGTGCCAGCAGCTCCCTGTTTTTTTCGGACGAGCAGTACTTC.

CDR3 in amino acids: CAWTTSGGYSGNTIYF. For the CDR3, the DNA is TGTGCCTGGACAACCTCAGGGGGGTACTCTGGAAACACCATATATTTT. The chain carries TRBV30 and TRBJ1-3; 7 bases are shared with TRBD1. With 4 bases clipped from V and 0 bases from J, the junction kept 9 bases outside the gene matches. Germline lookup yields CDR1 GTSNPN and CDR2 SVGIG (reference sequence). The CDR3 has 16 amino acids.

This clone was seen more than once but under ten times. Other DNA sequences in the sample encode the same CDR3. The chain combines TRBV6-1 with TRBJ1-4; TRBD1 is a possible D gene (5 bases). Per germline, CDR1 MNHNS and CDR2 SASEGT. This CDR3 comprises 13 residues. With 6 bases removed from V and 7 bases from J, the gap between germline ends came to 12 bases. This CDR3 reads CASSPRGLEKLFF. The CDR3 DNA is TGTGCCAGCAGCCCCCGGGGCCTTGAAAAACTGTTTTTT.

This clone showed up just once. V is TRBV7-9 and J is TRBJ1-1; 9 bases match TRBD1. V lost 7 bases to trimming and J lost 1 base; unmatched junction nucleotides: 4. The CDR3 is 14 amino acids. Germline V gene data show CDR1 as SEHNR and CDR2 as FQNEAQ (reference sequence). This chain's CDR3 is CASKGTGTNTEAFF. CDR3 DNA sequence: TGTGCCAGCAAGGGGACAGGGACGAACACTGAAGCTTTCTTT.

The gene calls are TRBV5-1 and TRBJ2-5, with 7 bases aligning to TRBD1. The germline V gene has CDR1 SGHRS and CDR2 YFSETQ. Unmatched junction bases numbered 10, after V lost 4 bases and J lost 4 bases. The CDR3 length is 15 residues. The CDR3 DNA reads TGCGCCAGCAGCCCACAACAGGGGTCAGGAGAGACCCAGTACTTC. Its translation: CASSPQQGSGETQYF.

This rearrangement joins TRBV7-2 to TRBJ2-7; D remains unclear. Trimming left V 5 bases short and J 1 base short, with 9 bases between. This CDR3 spans 13 amino acids. Germline-derived CDR1 and CDR2 are SGHTA and FQGNSA. The CDR3 sequence is CASSPSPSYEQYF. In nucleotides, the CDR3 is TGTGCCAGCAGCCCTTCTCCTTCCTACGAGCAGTACTTC.

The gene calls are TRBV30 and TRBJ2-2, with D possibly matching TRBD2 (5 bases). CDR1 GTSNPN and CDR2 SVGIG come from the germline V gene (reference sequence). Deletions cut 0 bases from V and 4 bases from J, with 12 bases between. This CDR3 has 15 amino acids. The CDR3 is CAWSVRWTLTGELFF. Written as DNA, the CDR3 is TGTGCCTGGAGTGTACGGTGGACTCTCACCGGGGAGCTGTTTTTT.

The rearrangement uses TRBV5-5 and TRBJ2-7; D uncertain. Trimming cost V 0 bases and J 2 bases, with 9 bases left between them. CDR3 length: 14 amino acids. Germline CDR1 SGHKS, CDR2 YYEKEE (reference sequence). CDR3 DNA: TGTGCCAGCAGCTTGGTAAAGGTCCCCTACGAGCAGTACTTC. Residues: CASSLVKVPYEQYF.

The V gene is TRBV2, the J gene TRBJ2-5; D is unclear. This CDR3 region has 15 residues. Trimming pared 1 base from V and 0 bases from J, leaving 9 bases between. Looked up from germline, CDR1 is SNHLY and CDR2 is FYNNEI. CDR3 nucleotide sequence: TGTGCCAGCAGTGAAGACGCAATGTACCAAGAGACCCAGTACTTC. It is translated as CASSEDAMYQETQYF.

This sequence joins TRBV10-2 and TRBJ1-1; D is uncertain. The CDR3 is 13 amino acids. Between the trimmed V and J ends, which lost 7 bases and 4 bases, there was a span of 13 bases. The germline V gene encodes CDR1 WSHSY and CDR2 SAAADI. DNA for the CDR3: TGCGCCAGCAAGGGTGTGTGGAGCACTGAAGCTTTCTTT. Encoded protein: CASKGVWSTEAFF.

The chain combines TRBV15 with TRBJ1-5; the D gene is possibly TRBD1 (5 bases). Trimming took off 3 bases at V and 6 bases at J, with 15 bases between the two ends. The CDR3 is 15 amino acids. Germline V gives CDR1 LNHNV, CDR2 YYDKDF (reference sequence). CDR3 sequence: CATSSAQGVSQPQHF. The CDR3 nucleotides are TGTGCCACCAGCAGTGCCCAGGGTGTTAGTCAGCCCCAGCATTTT.

V is TRBV5-1 and J is TRBJ2-2, with D possibly being TRBD1 (6 bases). Deletions cut 4 bases from V and 6 bases from J, with 25 bases between. There are 18 residues in the CDR3. Per germline, CDR1 SGHRS and CDR2 YFSETQ. CDR3 sequence (DNA): TGCGCCAGCAGCATCCTCGGTACAGGGTTCAGTGTGTCCGGGGAGCTGTTTTTT. Protein sequence: CASSILGTGFSVSGELFF.

This clone was counted a single time. This chain connects TRBV10-3 to TRBJ2-3; D perhaps matches TRBD2 (6 bases). Deletions cut 9 bases from V and 3 bases from J, with 16 bases between. CDR3 length: 14 residues. Germline-derived CDR1 and CDR2 are ENHRY and SYGVKD. CDR3 residues: CAIKPGLKTDTQYF. The DNA for the CDR3 is TGTGCCATAAAACCGGGACTGAAAACAGATACGCAGTATTTT.

The chain couples TRBV29-1 to TRBJ2-3; D is unclear. The CDR3 totals 15 residues. The V and J ends lost 4 bases and 0 bases respectively, with 14 bases between them. Germline V CDR1 and CDR2: SQVTM, ANQGSEA. The CDR3: CSVVPSGGSTDTQYF. The DNA of the CDR3 is TGCAGCGTTGTTCCCTCGGGCGGCAGCACAGATACGCAGTATTTT.